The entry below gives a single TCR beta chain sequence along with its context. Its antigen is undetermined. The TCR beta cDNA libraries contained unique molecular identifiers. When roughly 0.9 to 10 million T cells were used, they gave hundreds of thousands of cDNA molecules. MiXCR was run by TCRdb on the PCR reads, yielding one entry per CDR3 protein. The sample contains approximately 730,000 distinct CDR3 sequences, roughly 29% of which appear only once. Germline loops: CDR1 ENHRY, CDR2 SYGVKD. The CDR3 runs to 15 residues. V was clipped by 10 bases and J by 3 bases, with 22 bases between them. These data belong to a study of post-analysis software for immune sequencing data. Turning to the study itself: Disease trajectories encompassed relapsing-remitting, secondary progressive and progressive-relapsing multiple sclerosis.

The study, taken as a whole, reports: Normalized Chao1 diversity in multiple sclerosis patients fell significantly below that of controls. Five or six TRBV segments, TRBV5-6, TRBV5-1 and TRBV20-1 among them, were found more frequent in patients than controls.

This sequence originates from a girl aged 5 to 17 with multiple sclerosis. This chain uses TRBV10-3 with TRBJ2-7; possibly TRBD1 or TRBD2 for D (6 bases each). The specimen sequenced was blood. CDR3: CATGASTGEIYEQYF. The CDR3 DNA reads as TGTGCCACGGGGGCGAGCACAGGCGAGATCTACGAGCAGTACTTC.